One sample yielded the 28 T cell receptor beta chains listed below, sequenced in a study of T cell responses to AZD1222 COVID-19 vaccine. Sequenced by immunoSEQ multiplex PCR; TCRdb stores in-frame clones only, minus some. The sample holds about 180,000 clones, almost 90% seen once. The input for sequencing was peripheral blood, taken 28 days after the second AZD1222 dose. The receptors were gathered from an adult who received the AZD1222 COVID-19 vaccine.

The chain combines TRBV5-8 with TRBJ1-4; D gene unclear. This CDR3 has 17 residues. V dropped 4 bases and J dropped 3 bases, with 19 bases sitting between them. Looked up from germline, CDR1 is SGHTS and CDR2 is YDEGEE. The CDR3 sequence: CASSPQPSGDPNEKLFF. The CDR3 coding sequence is TGTGCCAGCAGCCCTCAGCCGTCTGGGGATCCTAATGAAAAACTGTTTTTT.

V gene TRBV7-6 combines with J gene TRBJ2-5; D call uncertain. The CDR3 has 13 residues. V was pared by 2 bases and J by 1 base, with 5 bases between. Germline lookup yields CDR1 SGHVS and CDR2 FNYEAQ. CDR3 sequence (DNA): TGTGCCAGCAGCTTACCGACCCAAGAGACCCAGTACTTC. Its protein is CASSLPTQETQYF. Filled out from reference TRBV7-6 and TRBJ2-5, the complete variable domain reads GAGVSQSPRYKVTKRGQDVALRCDPISGHVSLYWYRQALGQGPEFLTYFNYEAQQDKSGLPNDRFSAERPEGSISTLTIQRTEQRDSAMYRCASSLPTQETQYFGPGTRLLVL.

The rearrangement links TRBV4-1 to TRBJ2-3; 7 positions agree with TRBD2. The CDR3 extends over 18 amino acids. V was pared by 1 base and J by 5 bases, with 15 bases of the junction left unmatched. The germline gives CDR1 MGHRA, CDR2 YSYEKL. CDR3 in DNA: TGCGCCAGCAGCCAAGCCGCGTCGGCGGGGGTGATAGGAGATACGCAGTATTTT. Its protein product is CASSQAASAGVIGDTQYF.

V is TRBV10-3 and J is TRBJ1-2, with 11 bases identical to TRBD1. The CDR3 spans 13 residues. The trim removed 8 bases at V and 7 bases at J, leaving 6 bases unmatched. Germline V gene sequence: CDR1 ENHRY, CDR2 SYGVKD. For the CDR3, the DNA is TGTGCCATCGGGGGGACAGGGGGTGGTGGCTACACCTTC. It encodes CAIGGTGGGGYTF.

The rearrangement uses TRBV10-3 and TRBJ2-3; D might be TRBD1 (5 bases). CDR1 and CDR2 (germline): ENHRY, SYGVKD. The CDR3 loop spans 16 amino acids. Trimming removed 4 bases at V and 5 bases at J, with 19 bases between. CDR3 nucleotides: TGTGCCATCAGTGTTGGTCAAGGGGTAGGTAAAGATACGCAGTATTTT. This encodes CAISVGQGVGKDTQYF.

This chain connects TRBV9 to TRBJ1-3; D is ambiguous. V dropped 1 base and J dropped 0 bases, with 5 bases sitting between them. The CDR3 covers 14 residues. Germline CDR1 and CDR2: SGDLS and YYNGEE. CDR3 sequence (DNA): TGTGCCAGCAGCGTATTCGGCTCTGGAAACACCATATATTTT. Amino acids: CASSVFGSGNTIYF. The full variable domain, in which reference TRBV9 and TRBJ1-3 provide the parts outside the CDR3, is DSGVTQTPKHLITATGQRVTLRCSPRSGDLSVYWYQQSLDQGLQFLIQYYNGEERAKGNILERFSAQQFPDLHSELNLSSLELGDSALYFCASSVFGSGNTIYFGEGSWLTVV.

V usage is TRBV14 and J usage is TRBJ1-1; TRBD1 agrees at 8 bases. J was trimmed by 1 base and V by 2 bases; bases with no gene match: 3. Germline CDR1 is SGHDN and CDR2 is FVKESK. This CDR3 is 15 amino acids long. The CDR3 is CASSQRTGRNTEAFF. CDR3 sequence (DNA): TGTGCCAGCAGCCAAAGGACAGGGCGGAACACTGAAGCTTTCTTT.

The rearrangement uses TRBV5-1 and TRBJ2-7, with D tentatively TRBD2 (6 bases). Deletions cut 3 bases from V and 3 bases from J, with 13 bases between. The CDR3 is 14 amino acids. Germline V gene lookup returns CDR1 SGHRS and CDR2 YFSETQ. Here the CDR3 reads CASSSERAGYEQYF. CDR3 DNA sequence: TGCGCCAGCAGCTCCGAGCGGGCAGGCTACGAGCAGTACTTC.

This clone was seen once. Given the absence of the conserved phenylalanine or tryptophan at the CDR3 end, a read error is likely. It is unclear where the CDR3 begins or ends on the DNA, so no DNA is shown, and the CDR3 is as TCRdb lists it. The J gene is TRBJ1-5, the V gene TRBV11-2. The CDR3 length is 10 residues, termini included. Looked up from germline, CDR1 is SGHAT and CDR2 is FQNNGV. The CDR3 sequence: CASSLVIGLD.

The chain combines TRBV18 with TRBJ2-7, with TRBD1 as a possible D gene (6 bases). This CDR3 is 13 amino acids long. Germline V gives CDR1 KGHSH, CDR2 LQKENI. V shed 3 bases and J shed 2 bases, with 8 bases lying between them. CDR3 sequence reads: CASSPGQTYEQYF. CDR3 sequence (DNA): TGTGCCAGCTCACCCGGACAGACCTACGAGCAGTACTTC.

The chain couples TRBV14 to TRBJ2-2; TRBD1 aligns across 7 bases. V lost 3 bases, J lost 5 bases, and 3 bases stayed unmatched. CDR3 length: 14 residues. Germline CDR1 and CDR2: SGHDN and FVKESK. CDR3 nucleotides: TGTGCCAGCAGCCACCGACAGGGAACCGGGGAGCTGTTTTTT. It codes for CASSHRQGTGELFF.

Regarding this clone: At one boundary the junction diverges from the germline segment, which might be a read error. The V call is TRBV7-9, the J call TRBJ2-7; the D gene is possibly TRBD1 (6 bases). In germline, CDR1 is SEHNR, CDR2 FQNEAQ (reference sequence). The CDR3 has 11 residues. CDR3 residues: CASSLAGATFF. The CDR3 DNA is TGTGCCAGCAGCTTAGCGGGGGCCACCTTCTTC.

The chain is built from TRBV28 and TRBJ1-5; D possibly corresponds to TRBD1 (5 bases). CDR1 MDHEN and CDR2 SYDVKM come from the germline V gene. V shed 3 bases and J shed 8 bases, with 20 bases lying between them. The length of the CDR3 is 16 residues. The CDR3 sequence: CASSFRGRAGVEPQHF. CDR3 coding DNA: TGTGCCAGCAGTTTTCGTGGCAGGGCGGGTGTGGAGCCCCAGCATTTT.

V usage is TRBV6-2 or TRBV6-3 and J usage is TRBJ2-5; D is ambiguous. Per the germline V gene, CDR1 is MNHEY and CDR2 is SVGEGT. This CDR3 has 11 residues. Trimming shortened V by 4 bases and J by 5 bases, and 5 bases separated the two germline ends. The CDR3 loop is CASSSSETQYF. CDR3 bases: TGTGCCAGCAGTTCGTCCGAGACCCAGTACTTC.

The chain carries TRBV6-2 or TRBV6-3 and TRBJ2-1; D unresolved. Germline CDR1 reads MNHEY; CDR2 reads SVGEGT. Trimming stripped 4 bases from V and 3 bases from J, with 4 bases between. This CDR3 is built from 12 residues. The CDR3 protein is CASSFSYNEQFF. The CDR3 nucleotides are TGTGCCAGCAGTTTCAGCTACAATGAGCAGTTCTTC.

The rearrangement uses TRBV5-5 and TRBJ1-2; no clear D gene. The germline V and J ends were trimmed by 1 base and 4 bases, with 11 bases remaining between them. The CDR3 spans 14 residues. Germline lookup yields CDR1 SGHKS and CDR2 YYEKEE (reference sequence). In DNA form, the CDR3 reads TGTGCCAGCAGCTTGTCCTCAGATTTCTATGGCTACACCTTC. It specifies CASSLSSDFYGYTF.

For this clone: The sample has other DNA sequences that encode this CDR3 too. The chain has TRBV7-9 and TRBJ2-3; D gene unclear. The CDR3 extends over 13 amino acids. Germline CDR1 and CDR2: SEHNR and FQNEAQ (reference sequence). The V end lost 1 base, the J end lost 1 base, and 3 bases lay between the germline ends. Written as DNA, the CDR3 is TGTGCCAGCAGCTTAGACGGCACAGATACGCAGTATTTT. Translated: CASSLDGTDTQYF.

The chain employs TRBV25-1 and TRBJ1-1, with TRBD1 identical over 9 bases. Germline loops: CDR1 MGHDK, CDR2 SYGVNS. The junction had 5 bases not matched to a gene; V was cut back by 1 base and J by 11 bases. The length of the CDR3 is 13 residues. The CDR3 nucleotides read TGTGCCAGCAGTGAATGGGACAGGGTACGCGCTTTCTTT. Translating gives CASSEWDRVRAFF.

This chain uses TRBV19 with TRBJ1-4; 7 bases fit TRBD1. Germline CDR1 LNHDA, CDR2 SQIVND (reference sequence). The CDR3 sequence is 15 residues long. V lost 5 bases to trimming and J lost 7 bases; unmatched junction nucleotides: 10. In DNA, the CDR3 is TGTGCCAGTAGTTCTCGGACAGGAGGGAGTGAAAAACTGTTTTTT. The encoded protein is CASSSRTGGSEKLFF.

J is TRBJ2-5 and V is TRBV5-4, with D possibly being TRBD2 (5 bases). The CDR3 is 14 amino acids. Germline V gives CDR1 SGHNT, CDR2 YYREEE (reference sequence). V lost 6 bases and J lost 2, with 14 bases in between. The CDR3 protein is CASKGGPIQETQYF. Here the CDR3 DNA reads TGTGCCAGCAAGGGCGGGCCAATTCAAGAGACCCAGTACTTC.

The chain is built from TRBV5-4 and TRBJ2-2; D not resolved. This CDR3 is 13 amino acids long. Germline lookup yields CDR1 SGHNT and CDR2 YYREEE (reference sequence). Trimming stripped 4 bases from V and 5 bases from J, with 9 bases between. The CDR3 DNA sequence: TGTGCCAGCAGCCTCTTTAGGACCGGGGAGCTGTTTTTT. This gives the protein CASSLFRTGELFF.

J is TRBJ1-1 and V is TRBV20-1; no firm D call. The CDR3 spans 13 residues. Trimming left V 3 bases short and J 12 bases short, with 20 bases between. Germline-derived CDR1 and CDR2 are DFQATT and SNEGSKA (reference sequence). The CDR3 DNA sequence: TGCAGTGCTAGTAACCCTGTACAGAGAAGGCCTTTCTTT. Amino acids: CSASNPVQRRPFF.

The chain joins TRBV5-1 to TRBJ1-1; D is undetermined. The germline V gene has CDR1 SGHRS and CDR2 YFSETQ. CDR3 length equals 13 residues. V lost 2 bases to trimming and J lost 2 bases, with 7 bases between them. The CDR3 DNA follows: TGCGCCAGCAGCTTCAGAGATAACACTGAAGCTTTCTTT. Amino acids: CASSFRDNTEAFF.

The chain recombines TRBV28 with TRBJ2-5; 11 positions match TRBD2. V trimming: 3 bases; J trimming: 4 bases; junction bases outside the gene matches: 10. From germline, CDR1 is MDHEN and CDR2 SYDVKM. CDR3 length: 17 residues. The CDR3 is CASSFGALAGGVETQYF. CDR3 coding DNA: TGTGCCAGCAGTTTCGGGGCGCTAGCGGGAGGCGTAGAGACCCAGTACTTC.

The chain is built from TRBV30 and TRBJ1-1; the D is unclear. The CDR3 is 12 amino acids. V shed 3 bases and J shed 6 bases, with 11 bases lying between them. Germline V CDR1 and CDR2: GTSNPN, SVGIG (reference sequence). The CDR3 sequence is CAWRRETAEAFF. CDR3 bases: TGTGCCTGGAGGAGGGAAACAGCTGAAGCTTTCTTT.

The rearrangement uses TRBV15 and TRBJ1-6; D is uncertain. V lost 0 bases and J 5 bases, leaving 11 bases between the germline ends. There are 16 residues in the CDR3. Germline V lookup: CDR1 LNHNV, CDR2 YYDKDF (reference sequence). The CDR3 loop is CATSRDRQINNSPLHF. DNA for the CDR3: TGTGCCACCAGCAGAGATCGTCAGATAAATAATTCACCCCTCCACTTT.

This clone was recorded once. The V call is TRBV2, the J call TRBJ2-5; TRBD1 is a possible D gene (6 bases). This CDR3 contains 15 residues. CDR1 is SNHLY and CDR2 is FYNNEI in the germline V gene. V dropped 2 bases and J dropped 2 bases, with 12 bases sitting between them. The CDR3 DNA sequence: TGTGCCAGCAGTGAATTGGACAGTTTTCAAGAGACCCAGTACTTC. Its protein product is CASSELDSFQETQYF. The full variable domain, with the rest looked up from reference TRBV2 and TRBJ2-5, is EPEVTQTPSHQVTQMGQEVILRCVPISNHLYFYWYRQILGQKVEFLVSFYNNEISEKSEIFDDQFSVERPDGSNFTLKIRSTKLEDSAMYFCASSELDSFQETQYFGPGTRLLVL.

This chain uses TRBV19 with TRBJ1-5; D possibly corresponds to TRBD1 (5 bases). Germline lookup yields CDR1 LNHDA and CDR2 SQIVND (reference sequence). V lost 3 bases, J lost 6 bases, and 12 bases lay in between. The CDR3 has 14 amino acids. In DNA, the CDR3 is TGTGCCAGTAGTATGAGAGGGGCAGGTCAGCCCCAGCATTTT. Its translation: CASSMRGAGQPQHF.